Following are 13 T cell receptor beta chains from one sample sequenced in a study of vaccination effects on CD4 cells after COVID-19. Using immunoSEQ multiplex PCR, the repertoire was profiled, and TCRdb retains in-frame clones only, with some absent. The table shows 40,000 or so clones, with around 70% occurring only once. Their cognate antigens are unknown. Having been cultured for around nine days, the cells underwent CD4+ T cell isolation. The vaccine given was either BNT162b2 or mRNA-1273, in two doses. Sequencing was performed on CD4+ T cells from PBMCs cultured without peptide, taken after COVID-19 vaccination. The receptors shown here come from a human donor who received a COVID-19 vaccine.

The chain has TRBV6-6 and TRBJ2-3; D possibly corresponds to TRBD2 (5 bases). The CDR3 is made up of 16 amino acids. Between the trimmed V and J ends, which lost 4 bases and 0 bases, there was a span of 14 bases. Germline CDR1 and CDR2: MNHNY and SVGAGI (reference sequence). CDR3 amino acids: CASSFPAASSTDTQYF. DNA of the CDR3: TGTGCCAGCAGTTTCCCAGCGGCCTCTAGCACAGATACGCAGTATTTT.

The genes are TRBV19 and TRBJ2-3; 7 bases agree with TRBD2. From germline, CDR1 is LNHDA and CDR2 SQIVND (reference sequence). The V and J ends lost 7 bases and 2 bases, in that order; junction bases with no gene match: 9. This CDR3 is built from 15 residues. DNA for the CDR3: TGTGCCAGTAAGGAGGCGGGGGTGGACACAGATACGCAGTATTTT. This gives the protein CASKEAGVDTDTQYF.

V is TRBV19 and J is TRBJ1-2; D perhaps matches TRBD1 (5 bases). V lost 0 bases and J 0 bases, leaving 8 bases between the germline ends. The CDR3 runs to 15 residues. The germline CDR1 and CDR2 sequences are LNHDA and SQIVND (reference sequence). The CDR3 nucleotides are TGTGCCAGTAGTATAGACAGGGACCCTAACTATGGCTACACCTTC. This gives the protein CASSIDRDPNYGYTF.

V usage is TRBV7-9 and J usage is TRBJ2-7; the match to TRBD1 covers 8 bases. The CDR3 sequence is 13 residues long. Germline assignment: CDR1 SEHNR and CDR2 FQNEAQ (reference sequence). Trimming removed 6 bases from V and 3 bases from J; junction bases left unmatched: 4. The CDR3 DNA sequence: TGTGCCAGCAGAAAAACAGGGGGCTACGAGCAGTACTTC. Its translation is CASRKTGGYEQYF.

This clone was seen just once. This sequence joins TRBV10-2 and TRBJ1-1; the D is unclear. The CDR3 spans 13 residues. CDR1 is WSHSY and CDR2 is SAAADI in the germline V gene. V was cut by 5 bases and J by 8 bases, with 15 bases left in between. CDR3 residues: CASSTPSWPEAFF. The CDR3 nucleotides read TGCGCCAGCAGTACCCCTTCGTGGCCCGAAGCTTTCTTT.

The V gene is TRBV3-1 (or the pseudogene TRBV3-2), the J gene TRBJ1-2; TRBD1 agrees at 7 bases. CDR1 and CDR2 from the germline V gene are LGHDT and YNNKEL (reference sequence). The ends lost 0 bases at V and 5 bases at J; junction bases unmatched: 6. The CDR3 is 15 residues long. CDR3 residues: CASSQDWQGGYGYTF. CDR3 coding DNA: TGTGCCAGCAGCCAAGATTGGCAGGGGGGGTATGGCTACACCTTC.

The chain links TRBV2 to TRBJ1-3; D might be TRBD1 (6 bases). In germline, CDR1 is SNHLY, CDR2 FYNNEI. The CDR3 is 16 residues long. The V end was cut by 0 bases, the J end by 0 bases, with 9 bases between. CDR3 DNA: TGTGCCAGCAGTGAAGCGCAGGGGCTCTCTGGAAACACCATATATTTT. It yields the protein CASSEAQGLSGNTIYF.

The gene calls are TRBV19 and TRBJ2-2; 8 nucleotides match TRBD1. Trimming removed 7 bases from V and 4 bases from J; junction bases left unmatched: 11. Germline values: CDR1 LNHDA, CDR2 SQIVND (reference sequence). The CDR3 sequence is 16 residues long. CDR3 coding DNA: TGTGCCAGTAAGGCCGGCAGGGGGCGTATCACCGGGGAGCTGTTTTTT. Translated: CASKAGRGRITGELFF. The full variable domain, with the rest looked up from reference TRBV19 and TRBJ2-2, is DGGITQSPKYLFRKEGQNVTLSCEQNLNHDAMYWYRQDPGQGLRLIYYSQIVNDFQKGDIAEGYSVSREKKESFPLTVTSAQKNPTAFYLCASKAGRGRITGELFFGEGSRLTVL.

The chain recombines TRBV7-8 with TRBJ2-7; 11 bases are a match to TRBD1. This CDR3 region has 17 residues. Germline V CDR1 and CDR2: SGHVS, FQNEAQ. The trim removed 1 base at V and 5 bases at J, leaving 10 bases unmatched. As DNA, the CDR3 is TGTGCCAGCAGCTTAGTTGTAGTCGGACAGGGGGCAGACGAGCAGTACTTC. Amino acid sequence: CASSLVVVGQGADEQYF.

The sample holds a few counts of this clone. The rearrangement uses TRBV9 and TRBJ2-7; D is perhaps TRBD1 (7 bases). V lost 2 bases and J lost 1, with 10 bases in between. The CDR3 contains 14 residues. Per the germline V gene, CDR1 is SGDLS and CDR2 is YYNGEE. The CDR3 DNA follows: TGTGCCAGCAGCGTGGAGGGACAGTCCTACGAGCAGTACTTC. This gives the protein CASSVEGQSYEQYF.

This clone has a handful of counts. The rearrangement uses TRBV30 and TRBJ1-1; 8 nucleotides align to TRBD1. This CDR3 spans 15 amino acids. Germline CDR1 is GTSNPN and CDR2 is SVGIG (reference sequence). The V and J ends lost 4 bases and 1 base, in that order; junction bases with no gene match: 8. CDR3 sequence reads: CAWTKKGQGNTEAFF. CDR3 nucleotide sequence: TGTGCCTGGACCAAAAAAGGACAGGGGAACACTGAAGCTTTCTTT.

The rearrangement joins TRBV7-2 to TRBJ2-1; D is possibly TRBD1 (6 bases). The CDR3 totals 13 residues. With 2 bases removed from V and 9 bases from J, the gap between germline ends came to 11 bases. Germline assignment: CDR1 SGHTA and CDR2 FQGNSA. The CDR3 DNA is TGTGCCAGCAGCTTAATACAGGGTGGTGAGCAGTTCTTC. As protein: CASSLIQGGEQFF. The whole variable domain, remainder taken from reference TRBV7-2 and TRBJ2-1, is GAGVSQSPSNKVTEKGKDVELRCDPISGHTALYWYRQSLGQGLEFLIYFQGNSAPDKSGLPSDRFSAERTGGSVSTLTIQRTQQEDSAVYLCASSLIQGGEQFFGPGTRLTVL.

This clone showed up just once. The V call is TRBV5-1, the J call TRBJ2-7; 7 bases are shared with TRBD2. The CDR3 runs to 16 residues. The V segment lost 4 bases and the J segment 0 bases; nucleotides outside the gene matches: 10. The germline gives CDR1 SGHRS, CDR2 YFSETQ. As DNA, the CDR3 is TGCGCCAGCAGCCCAGTTCTGGCGGGAGCCTCCTACGAGCAGTACTTC. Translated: CASSPVLAGASYEQYF.